This TCR beta chain was obtained from a study of blood T cell repertoires in COVID-19. CDR3 length: 16 residues. Germline V gene lookup returns CDR1 SGHVS and CDR2 FNYEAQ. Losses at the gene ends were 4 bases for V and 8 bases for J; bases not matched to a gene: 16. The authors' processing: The authors estimated nucleated cell counts from reference gene primer amplification. The repertoire was sequenced with immunoSEQ multiplex PCR; TCRdb's copy has only in-frame clones and lacks some. V and J calls and clone size are copied from that table; D and trimming were computed from the DNA. Of more than 300,000 clones in the sample, 89% are singletons; the top ten hold over 8.5%. Individuals drawn from approximately 22 US areas were about 18 to 95 years old. Two negative PCRs, clearance, or symptom resolution were required of recovered Cohort 3 donors.

The sequenced sample was PBMCs or T cells enriched from blood (not recorded which). This receptor was identified in a woman in her twenties or thirties who had recovered from COVID-19. The gene calls are TRBV7-6 and TRBJ1-2; TRBD1 aligns across 7 bases. CDR3 amino acids: CASSSNGGTGAGGYTF. The CDR3, as DNA: TGTGCCAGCAGCTCAAACGGAGGAACAGGGGCGGGCGGCTACACCTTC. Full variable domain (missing parts from reference TRBV7-6 and TRBJ1-2): GAGVSQSPRYKVTKRGQDVALRCDPISGHVSLYWYRQALGQGPEFLTYFNYEAQQDKSGLPNDRFSAERPEGSISTLTIQRTEQRDSAMYRCASSSNGGTGAGGYTFGSGTRLTVV.